The 16 T cell receptor beta chains below were found in one sample sequenced in a study of T cell responses to AZD1222 COVID-19 vaccine (dated by TCRdb to the early 2020s). The meaning of the sample's time point label: about 28 days (+/-7) after the second vaccine dose. The method was the immunoSEQ multiplex PCR assay. Held by TCRdb, this immuneACCESS table contains in-frame sequences only and omits some clones. Under half of the omission traces to an unresolved V gene where checked; the cause of the rest is unknown. For this sample the table gives some 73,000 clones, of which roughly 89% were detected only once. 7.5% to 10% of the sample is taken by the ten largest. Sample: peripheral blood, taken 28 days after the second AZD1222 dose. These TCRs come from an adult who received the AZD1222 COVID-19 vaccine.

The chain carries TRBV27 and TRBJ1-4; the D gene is possibly TRBD1 (6 bases). The CDR3 covers 15 residues. Germline V gives CDR1 MNHEY, CDR2 SMNVEV (reference sequence). Between the trimmed V and J ends, which lost 6 bases and 3 bases, there was a span of 14 bases. CDR3 sequence (DNA): TGTGCCAGCAGCCTCTCAGGGGCGCCTAATGAAAAACTGTTTTTT. Translation: CASSLSGAPNEKLFF.

This chain uses TRBV7-3 with TRBJ2-2; 10 bases are a match to TRBD2. J lost 5 bases, V lost 3 bases, and 3 bases had no gene match. The CDR3 extends over 15 amino acids. The germline V gene encodes CDR1 SGHTA and CDR2 FQGTGA. In DNA, the CDR3 is TGTGCCAGCAGCTTTAGCGGGGGGCGGACCGGGGAGCTGTTTTTT. It specifies CASSFSGGRTGELFF.

The chain is built from TRBV6-5 and TRBJ2-1, with TRBD2 as a possible D gene (5 bases). Deletions cut 6 bases from V and 7 bases from J, with 16 bases between. CDR1 MNHEY and CDR2 SVGAGI come from the germline V gene. The CDR3 contains 14 residues. The CDR3 DNA reads as TGTGCCAGCAGGGGTTTTCGTCCGGGGAATGAGCAGTTCTTC. It yields the protein CASRGFRPGNEQFF.

V usage is TRBV6-5 and J usage is TRBJ1-5, with 8 bases matching TRBD1. Trimming cost V 7 bases and J 3 bases; bases outside gene matches: 8. This CDR3 region has 15 residues. The germline V gene encodes CDR1 MNHEY and CDR2 SVGAGI. The CDR3 DNA reads TGTGCCAGCAATAGCCAGGGGGCTATCAATCAGCCCCAGCATTTT. This sequence encodes CASNSQGAINQPQHF.

This clone was picked up one time. V usage is TRBV5-1 and J usage is TRBJ2-2; the D gene could be TRBD1 or TRBD2 (6 bases each). V lost 3 bases and J lost 2, with 11 bases in between. The CDR3 extends over 15 amino acids. From germline, CDR1 is SGHRS and CDR2 YFSETQ. CDR3 protein: CASSSGGINTGELFF. CDR3 nucleotide sequence: TGCGCCAGCAGCTCCGGGGGCATAAACACCGGGGAGCTGTTTTTT.

The V gene is TRBV5-6, the J gene TRBJ1-5; maybe TRBD1 (5 bases). Trimming took off 3 bases at V and 3 bases at J, with 10 bases between the two ends. The CDR3 runs to 14 residues. The germline V gene encodes CDR1 SGHDT and CDR2 YYEEEE. The CDR3 DNA is TGTGCCAGCAGCTCGGACACTAACAATCAGCCCCAGCATTTT. It yields the protein CASSSDTNNQPQHF.

The chain carries TRBV9 and TRBJ1-3, with TRBD1 identical over 7 bases. This CDR3 region has 16 residues. Germline V lookup: CDR1 SGDLS, CDR2 YYNGEE. J was trimmed by 0 bases and V by 3 bases; bases with no gene match: 6. This chain's CDR3 is CASSADRASSGNTIYF. The CDR3 DNA reads as TGTGCCAGCAGCGCCGACAGGGCGAGCTCTGGAAACACCATATATTTT.

In DNA form, the CDR3 reads TGTGCCAGCAGCTTGGTGAGAGCCACTGGAAACACCATATATTTT. It is translated as CASSLVRATGNTIYF. The chain joins TRBV5-5 to TRBJ1-3; the D is unclear. The CDR3 length is 15 residues. The ends were cut back, 0 bases at V and 2 bases at J, with 9 bases in the middle. Germline V lookup: CDR1 SGHKS, CDR2 YYEKEE (reference sequence).

This chain connects TRBV10-2 to TRBJ1-1; a weak D match, TRBD1 (6 bases). Trimming removed 3 bases at V and 2 bases at J, with 7 bases between. CDR3 length: 13 amino acids. The V gene's germline CDR1 is WSHSY and CDR2 SAAADI. CDR3 in DNA: TGCGCCAGCAGTGACAGGGGAAACACTGAAGCTTTCTTT. The encoded protein is CASSDRGNTEAFF.

The V call is TRBV2, the J call TRBJ2-1, with 10 positions matching TRBD2. Germline CDR1 is SNHLY and CDR2 is FYNNEI. CDR3 length: 14 residues. With V trimmed by 10 bases and J by 9 bases, 12 bases remained unmatched. The DNA for the CDR3 is TGTGCCACCAAGGGACTAGCGTCAGGAGGTGAGCAGTTCTTC. Translating it yields CATKGLASGGEQFF.

The table lists this clone with a count of one. This chain joins TRBV29-1 and TRBJ1-4; TRBD1 aligns across 7 bases. V shed 7 bases, J shed 5 bases, and the junction held 7 bases outside the gene matches. The CDR3 is 13 amino acids. CDR1 and CDR2 (germline): SQVTM, ANQGSEA. As DNA, the CDR3 is TGCAGCGACCCGGACAGGAGGAATGAAAAACTGTTTTTT. It translates to CSDPDRRNEKLFF.

The chain joins TRBV9 to TRBJ2-2; TRBD1 is a possible D gene (5 bases). The CDR3 consists of 16 residues. Germline V gene lookup returns CDR1 SGDLS and CDR2 YYNGEE. V lost 0 bases, J lost 0 bases, and 9 bases lay in between. CDR3 loop: CASSVVSRANTGELFF. CDR3 DNA: TGTGCCAGCAGCGTAGTTTCCAGGGCGAACACCGGGGAGCTGTTTTTT.

The gene calls are TRBV2 and TRBJ2-1, with 10 nucleotides matching TRBD1. V was clipped by 8 bases and J by 8 bases; unmatched bases: 6. The CDR3 totals 13 residues. From germline, CDR1 is SNHLY and CDR2 FYNNEI. The CDR3 region is CASARDRGHEQFF. The CDR3 coding sequence is TGTGCCAGCGCAAGGGACAGGGGCCATGAGCAGTTCTTC.

CDR3 region: CAIRQPSGNTIYF. CDR3 DNA: TGTGCCATACGACAACCCTCTGGAAACACCATATATTTT. This sequence joins TRBV10-3 and TRBJ1-3, with D unresolved. CDR3 length: 13 residues. Germline loops: CDR1 ENHRY, CDR2 SYGVKD. V dropped 9 bases and J dropped 0 bases, with 9 bases sitting between them.

The chain is built from TRBV10-3 and TRBJ2-2; D is uncertain. Trimming took off 3 bases at V and 0 bases at J, with 17 bases between the two ends. The CDR3 contains 18 residues. Germline V gene data show CDR1 as ENHRY and CDR2 as SYGVKD. The CDR3 DNA follows: TGTGCCATCAGTGAACGCCCGCTCGAGTTCGCGAACACCGGGGAGCTGTTTTTT. Translating it yields CAISERPLEFANTGELFF.

V and J are TRBV12-3 or TRBV12-4 and TRBJ1-1, with 7 bases aligning to TRBD1. This CDR3 is built from 13 residues. V trimming: 3 bases; J trimming: 4 bases; junction bases outside the gene matches: 2. The CDR3 bases are TGTGCCAGCAGTTTGCAGGGGGGCACTGAAGCTTTCTTT. This codes for CASSLQGGTEAFF.